The next 30 T cell receptor beta chains were all read from a single sample in a study of T cells in localized non-small cell lung cancer. The repertoire was sequenced with immunoSEQ multiplex PCR; TCRdb's copy has only in-frame clones and lacks some. The repertoire consists of about 9,200 clones, with about 90% occurring once and the leading ten covering approximately 2.5%. The input for sequencing was peripheral blood, taken before any cancer treatment. The receptors derive from an older female donor with stage II squamous cell lung carcinoma.

This chain joins TRBV4-1 and TRBJ1-2; D is ambiguous. CDR1 is MGHRA, CDR2 YSYEKL, per germline. Trimming took 1 base from V and 0 from J, leaving 6 bases between them. The length of the CDR3 is 14 residues. CDR3 sequence reads: CASSQVESNYGYTF. CDR3 in DNA: TGCGCCAGCAGCCAAGTGGAGTCTAACTATGGCTACACCTTC.

The chain couples TRBV10-3 to TRBJ1-3; unclear D gene. V dropped 3 bases and J dropped 2 bases, with 11 bases sitting between them. Germline CDR1 ENHRY, CDR2 SYGVKD. This CDR3 spans 15 amino acids. This chain's CDR3 is CAISDRTGPGNTIYF. CDR3 DNA sequence: TGTGCCATCAGTGACAGAACCGGGCCTGGAAACACCATATATTTT.

This clone was counted only a few times. V gene TRBV10-3 combines with J gene TRBJ2-1, with D hard to call. CDR1 is ENHRY, CDR2 SYGVKD, per germline. V was clipped by 4 bases and J by 4 bases, with 11 bases between them. The CDR3 consists of 14 residues. The CDR3 DNA is TGTGCCATCAGTGGGAACGGGCCTTACAATGAGCAGTTCTTC. Amino acid sequence: CAISGNGPYNEQFF.

The chain combines TRBV2 with TRBJ1-1, with D unresolved. Germline V gene lookup returns CDR1 SNHLY and CDR2 FYNNEI. This CDR3 comprises 13 residues. Trimming stripped 6 bases from V and 9 bases from J, with 17 bases between. CDR3 coding DNA: TGTGCCAGCAGCGCCACACCAGCGACGAAAGCTTTCTTT. Translated: CASSATPATKAFF.

The chain uses TRBV5-4 and TRBJ1-1, with 7 positions matching TRBD1. V shed 4 bases and J 3 bases; nucleotides not matched to a gene: 6. This CDR3 comprises 14 residues. The germline V gene has CDR1 SGHNT and CDR2 YYREEE (reference sequence). The CDR3 DNA follows: TGTGCCAGCAGCCCCACAGGGGTGTACACTGAAGCTTTCTTT. This translates into CASSPTGVYTEAFF.

This chain joins TRBV28 and TRBJ1-2; D may be TRBD1 (6 bases). The CDR3 has 15 amino acids. V was trimmed by 5 bases and J by 4 bases, leaving 17 bases between them. Per germline, CDR1 MDHEN and CDR2 SYDVKM. CDR3 amino acids: CASSPSGRGPYGYTF. The CDR3 DNA reads TGTGCCAGCAGTCCCAGTGGCAGGGGACCCTATGGCTACACCTTC.

The chain combines TRBV11-2 with TRBJ2-1; 8 nucleotides match TRBD1. V shed 8 bases and J 7 bases; nucleotides not matched to a gene: 10. The CDR3 is 14 residues long. Germline CDR1 reads SGHAT; CDR2 reads FQNNGV. The CDR3 coding sequence is TGTGCCAGCTTACCTCGCAGACAGGGGAATGAGCAGTTCTTC. Protein product: CASLPRRQGNEQFF. The full variable domain, its missing parts supplied by reference TRBV11-2 and TRBJ2-1, is EAGVAQSPRYKIIEKRQSVAFWCNPISGHATLYWYQQILGQGPKLLIQFQNNGVVDDSQLPKDRFSAERLKGVDSTLKIQPAKLEDSAVYLCASLPRRQGNEQFFGPGTRLTVL.

V gene TRBV6-5 combines with J gene TRBJ1-2; maybe TRBD1 (6 bases). CDR1 and CDR2 from the germline V gene are MNHEY and SVGAGI. Between the trimmed V and J ends, which lost 5 bases and 7 bases, there was a span of 17 bases. The CDR3 spans 14 residues. CDR3 region: CASSRVQGGSGYTF. CDR3 coding DNA: TGTGCCAGCAGTCGCGTACAGGGAGGGTCTGGCTACACCTTC.

The chain recombines TRBV19 with TRBJ2-5; D is possibly TRBD2 (6 bases). The V end was cut by 3 bases, the J end by 2 bases, with 10 bases between. The CDR3 runs to 14 residues. Germline values: CDR1 LNHDA, CDR2 SQIVND (reference sequence). The CDR3 nucleotides read TGTGCCAGTAGTATGCGACTAGGACAAGAGACCCAGTACTTC. Its protein product is CASSMRLGQETQYF.

The V and J genes are TRBV6-1 and TRBJ1-2; unclear D gene. The germline V gene has CDR1 MNHNS and CDR2 SASEGT. This CDR3 has 14 amino acids. Trimming stripped 8 bases from V and 1 base from J, with 14 bases between. The CDR3 coding sequence is TGTGCCAGCGCCCGTCCCCCTATTAACTATGGCTACACCTTC. Translation: CASARPPINYGYTF.

V and J are TRBV29-1 and TRBJ2-2, with TRBD1 matching 7 bases. Germline loops: CDR1 SQVTM, CDR2 ANQGSEA. Germline trimming cut 3 bases from V and 3 bases from J; bases unmatched to any gene: 4. The CDR3 runs to 14 residues. CDR3 region: CSVEVTGYTGELFF. The CDR3 DNA reads as TGCAGCGTTGAGGTGACAGGGTACACCGGGGAGCTGTTTTTT.

This chain joins TRBV7-7 and TRBJ2-5, with TRBD2 matching over 8 bases. The V gene's germline CDR1 is SSHAT and CDR2 FNYEAQ (reference sequence). The CDR3 runs 14 residues. J lost 7 bases, V lost 6 bases, and 10 bases had no gene match. DNA for the CDR3: TGTGCCAGCAGTTCGGGACTAGGTCTTGGGACCCAGTACTTC. It codes for CASSSGLGLGTQYF. Full variable domain (missing parts from reference TRBV7-7 and TRBJ2-5): GAGVSQSPRYKVTKRGQDVTLRCDPISSHATLYWYQQALGQGPEFLTYFNYEAQPDKSGLPSDRFSAERPEGSISTLTIQRTEQRDSAMYRCASSSGLGLGTQYFGPGTRLLVL.

This clone was picked up one time. The chain has TRBV30 and TRBJ1-2; 9 nucleotides agree with TRBD1. The CDR3 covers 15 residues. Germline CDR1 and CDR2: GTSNPN and SVGIG (reference sequence). J gave up 3 bases and V 3 bases, and 8 bases lay outside the gene matches. Written as DNA, the CDR3 is TGTGCCTGGAGGGGGGGGACAGGGCTATACTATGGCTACACCTTC. Translating gives CAWRGGTGLYYGYTF.

The chain links TRBV5-1 to TRBJ2-2; 8 bases align to TRBD1. Germline-derived CDR1 and CDR2 are SGHRS and YFSETQ. With 4 bases clipped from V and 4 bases from J, the junction kept 9 bases outside the gene matches. The CDR3 runs to 16 residues. The CDR3 region has the DNA TGCGCCAGCAGCCTGGGGACAGGTTTTTCCACCGGGGAGCTGTTTTTT. Translating gives CASSLGTGFSTGELFF.

The chain carries TRBV4-2 and TRBJ2-6; TRBD2 matches 8 bases. With 3 bases clipped from V and 1 base from J, the junction kept 5 bases outside the gene matches. Germline V gene data show CDR1 as LGHNA and CDR2 as YNFKEQ. The CDR3 has 17 residues. The CDR3 region has the DNA TGTGCCAGCAGCCAGGATGTAGCGGGATCTGGGGCCAACGTCCTGACTTTC. This sequence encodes CASSQDVAGSGANVLTF.

This chain joins TRBV5-1 and TRBJ2-1, with 8 bases that match TRBD2. Trimming took 4 bases from V and 2 from J; bases not matched to a gene: 5. The CDR3 is 15 amino acids. Per germline, CDR1 SGHRS and CDR2 YFSETQ. The CDR3 DNA is TGCGCCAGCAGCCTGAGCGGGAGCACCTACAATGAGCAGTTCTTC. This gives the protein CASSLSGSTYNEQFF.

This chain connects TRBV2 to TRBJ1-1; D remains unclear. The V end was cut by 7 bases, the J end by 1 base, with 7 bases between. The CDR3 is made up of 12 amino acids. CDR1 SNHLY and CDR2 FYNNEI come from the germline V gene. Here the CDR3 DNA reads TGTGCCAGCATAAAGAGGAACACTGAAGCTTTCTTT. Translation: CASIKRNTEAFF.

V usage is TRBV5-1 and J usage is TRBJ2-1; D call uncertain. Germline V gene data show CDR1 as SGHRS and CDR2 as YFSETQ. The CDR3 covers 15 residues. Trimming stripped 0 bases from V and 10 bases from J, with 17 bases between. The CDR3 loop is CASSLVVAARAEQFF. The CDR3 DNA is TGCGCCAGCAGCTTGGTAGTTGCGGCCCGTGCGGAGCAGTTCTTC.

This clone came up once. V is TRBV10-3 and J is TRBJ1-4; no clear D. Trimming took 0 bases from V and 6 from J, leaving 5 bases between them. CDR3 length equals 13 residues. From germline, CDR1 is ENHRY and CDR2 SYGVKD. DNA for the CDR3: TGTGCCATCAGTGAGTCAACAGATGAAAAACTGTTTTTT. This codes for CAISESTDEKLFF.

CDR3 in amino acids: CASSSAGYEDTQYF. CDR3 in DNA: TGTGCCAGCAGCTCCGCCGGGTATGAGGATACGCAGTATTTT. The chain uses TRBV27 and TRBJ2-3, with no clear D. The CDR3 spans 14 residues. Trimming removed 6 bases from V and 6 bases from J, with 16 bases in between. The germline V gene encodes CDR1 MNHEY and CDR2 SMNVEV (reference sequence).

The rearrangement links TRBV5-1 to TRBJ1-1, with 8 bases matching TRBD1. J was trimmed by 7 bases and V by 4 bases; bases with no gene match: 9. Looked up from germline, CDR1 is SGHRS and CDR2 is YFSETQ. The CDR3 totals 14 residues. The CDR3 here is CASSPGGDRREAFF. As DNA, the CDR3 is TGCGCCAGCAGCCCCGGCGGGGACAGGCGTGAAGCTTTCTTT.

The rearrangement links TRBV5-1 to TRBJ1-2; D not resolved. The germline gives CDR1 SGHRS, CDR2 YFSETQ. This CDR3 comprises 16 residues. V was trimmed by 0 bases and J by 4 bases, leaving 16 bases between them. The CDR3 here is CASSLALGSGTYGYTF. The CDR3 DNA is TGCGCCAGCAGCTTGGCCCTCGGGTCGGGTACCTATGGCTACACCTTC.

This clone was seen only once. The V and J genes are TRBV7-6 and TRBJ1-1; 7 bases agree with TRBD1. J lost 3 bases, V lost 5 bases, and 6 bases had no gene match. The CDR3 has 14 residues. From germline, CDR1 is SGHVS and CDR2 FNYEAQ. CDR3: CASSATGDDTEAFF. The DNA of the CDR3 is TGTGCCAGCAGCGCAACAGGGGACGACACTGAAGCTTTCTTT.

V gene TRBV6-1 combines with J gene TRBJ1-1, with D unclear. Looked up from germline, CDR1 is MNHNS and CDR2 is SASEGT. CDR3 size: 14 residues. Trimming removed 1 base at V and 3 bases at J, with 9 bases between. The chain's CDR3 is CASSEVLGDTEAFF. The CDR3 nucleotides are TGTGCCAGCAGTGAAGTCCTTGGGGACACTGAAGCTTTCTTT.

In DNA, the CDR3 is TGTGCCAGCTCACCTACGGGGGTCACAGATACGCAGTATTTT. Amino acid sequence: CASSPTGVTDTQYF. J is TRBJ2-3 and V is TRBV18; TRBD2 is a possible D gene (6 bases). This CDR3 contains 14 residues. V was shortened by 3 bases and J by 2 bases, with 9 bases between the two germline ends. Germline CDR1 and CDR2: KGHSH and LQKENI.

The rearrangement links TRBV10-3 to TRBJ2-2; D call uncertain. The germline V gene encodes CDR1 ENHRY and CDR2 SYGVKD. CDR3 length equals 14 residues. The germline V and J ends were trimmed by 3 bases and 5 bases, with 10 bases remaining between them. The CDR3 nucleotides are TGTGCCATCAGTGACAGCGTAGGAACCGGGGAGCTGTTTTTT. Its translation: CAISDSVGTGELFF.

CDR3: CASSEPGLAGAVKTQYF. The CDR3, as DNA: TGTGCCAGCAGTGAGCCGGGACTAGCGGGGGCAGTAAAGACCCAGTACTTC. The chain carries TRBV6-4 and TRBJ2-5; the match to TRBD2 covers 14 bases. V trimming: 3 bases; J trimming: 6 bases; junction bases outside the gene matches: 9. Germline V gene sequence: CDR1 MRHNA, CDR2 SNTAGT. The CDR3 has 17 amino acids.

The chain joins TRBV11-2 to TRBJ2-1, with 12 positions matching TRBD1. This CDR3 is 16 amino acids long. Germline V gives CDR1 SGHAT, CDR2 FQNNGV. Losses at the gene ends were 4 bases for V and 4 bases for J; bases not matched to a gene: 5. The CDR3 is CASSSLGQGAYNEQFF. The CDR3 DNA is TGTGCCAGCAGCTCTCTGGGACAGGGGGCTTACAATGAGCAGTTCTTC.

The gene calls are TRBV28 and TRBJ1-4; no reliable D call. V was shortened by 7 bases and J by 7 bases, with 10 bases between the two germline ends. The CDR3 runs to 12 residues. Germline CDR1 reads MDHEN; CDR2 reads SYDVKM. The CDR3 loop reads CASKGPGEKLFF. For the CDR3, the DNA is TGTGCCAGCAAGGGCCCCGGTGAAAAACTGTTTTTT.

CDR3 residues: CASGSGRAEETQYF. For the CDR3, the DNA is TGTGCTAGTGGTTCCGGCAGGGCGGAAGAGACCCAGTACTTC. The chain has TRBV12-5 and TRBJ2-5; possible D gene TRBD1, 5 bases. The CDR3 consists of 14 residues. The germline V gene encodes CDR1 LGHNT and CDR2 FRNRAP. The V gene lost 4 bases and the J gene lost 3 bases, with 12 bases spanning the gap.